One and the same sample provided the 20 T cell receptor beta chains below, sequenced in a study of CD8+CD57+ T cells in acquired aplastic anemia. Patients who underwent sequencing had shown CD8+CD57+ cell expansion by flow cytometry. The TCR beta profiling, which covered VDJ combination and CDR3 sequence, was carried out using genomic DNA as the template. TCRdb recomputed calls from the reads with MiXCR, one row per CDR3 protein. The table has hundreds of thousands of distinct CDR3 sequences, approximately 33% seen once. The source material was sorted CD4+, CD8+, or CD8+CD57+ T cells (not recorded which) from PBMCs. These receptors came from a human donor with aplastic anemia.

This chain uses TRBV7-9 with TRBJ1-4; D gene unclear. CDR1 is SEHNR, CDR2 FQNEAQ, per germline (reference sequence). With 10 bases removed from V and 6 bases from J, the gap between germline ends came to 18 bases. The CDR3 length is 14 residues. The CDR3 coding sequence is TGTGCCATCTCCGCGGATATAACAGATGAAAAACTGTTTTTT. Amino acid sequence: CAISADITDEKLFF.

The J gene is TRBJ1-1, the V gene TRBV6-5; no clear D. Trimming removed 2 bases at V and 0 bases at J, with 4 bases between. The germline V gene has CDR1 MNHEY and CDR2 SVGAGI. This CDR3 has 13 amino acids. This chain's CDR3 is CASSYVVNTEAFF. CDR3 bases: TGTGCCAGCAGTTACGTAGTGAACACTGAAGCTTTCTTT.

The chain uses TRBV2 and TRBJ2-1; 9 bases align to TRBD2. Germline CDR1 is SNHLY and CDR2 is FYNNEI. Trimming cost V 8 bases and J 6 bases; bases outside gene matches: 5. There are 13 residues in the CDR3. Written as DNA, the CDR3 is TGTGCCAGCCGGGCGGGGGGGTTCAATGAGCAGTTCTTC. It encodes CASRAGGFNEQFF.

Concerning this clonotype itself: Being one base from a much bigger clone, this may be a read error. Because the CDR3 is missing its conserved closing phenylalanine or tryptophan, this is likely a read error. The chain joins TRBV20-1 to TRBJ1-1; 8 bases agree with TRBD1. With 3 bases clipped from V and 3 bases from J, the junction kept 3 bases outside the gene matches. From germline, CDR1 is DFQATT and CDR2 SNEGSKA (reference sequence). The CDR3 length is 13 residues. The DNA of the CDR3 is TGCAGTGCTAGGGACAGGGCAGACACTGAAGCTTTCCTT. This gives the protein CSARDRADTEAFL.

The V gene is TRBV2, the J gene TRBJ2-5, with unresolved D. CDR3 length: 14 amino acids. CDR1 SNHLY and CDR2 FYNNEI come from the germline V gene. V lost 6 bases and J lost 1, with 12 bases in between. The CDR3 protein is CASSLGGPQETQYF. In nucleotides, the CDR3 is TGTGCCAGCAGCTTGGGTGGCCCCCAAGAGACCCAGTACTTC.

This chain uses TRBV24-1 with TRBJ2-3; D is unresolved. The CDR3 extends over 14 amino acids. V was shortened by 6 bases and J by 6 bases, with 15 bases between the two germline ends. CDR1 is KGHDR and CDR2 is SFDVKD in the germline V gene. The CDR3, as DNA: TGTGCCACCAGTCCAGGCCAAAATCGTGATACGCAGTATTTT. Its translation: CATSPGQNRDTQYF.

The chain is built from TRBV2 and TRBJ2-7, with unresolved D. CDR3 length: 12 amino acids. V was trimmed by 6 bases and J by 5 bases, leaving 11 bases between them. CDR1 and CDR2 (germline): SNHLY, FYNNEI. In DNA, the CDR3 is TGTGCCAGCAGCCGAGGCCGCGACGAGCAGTACTTC. This gives the protein CASSRGRDEQYF.

V and J are TRBV5-1 and TRBJ2-7; 11 bases are a match to TRBD2. The length of the CDR3 is 16 residues. V trimming: 2 bases; J trimming: 3 bases; junction bases outside the gene matches: 7. Germline CDR1 reads SGHRS; CDR2 reads YFSETQ. The CDR3 nucleotides read TGCGCCAGCAGCTTTAGGGGGACTAGCGGCCGCTACGAGCAGTACTTC. As protein: CASSFRGTSGRYEQYF.

This clonotype was seen a few times. The V and J genes are TRBV6-5 and TRBJ2-5; D gene uncertain. V was pared by 7 bases and J by 7 bases, with 10 bases between. From germline, CDR1 is MNHEY and CDR2 SVGAGI. CDR3 size: 11 residues. This CDR3 is CASIGMGTQYF. Written as DNA, the CDR3 is TGTGCCAGCATAGGGATGGGGACCCAGTACTTC.

This sequence joins TRBV7-6 and TRBJ2-1; no clear D gene. Germline V gene data show CDR1 as SGHVS and CDR2 as FNYEAQ. The CDR3 runs to 16 residues. Trimming stripped 6 bases from V and 4 bases from J, with 19 bases between. CDR3: CASSPTPIQGYNEQFF. The CDR3 DNA follows: TGTGCCAGCAGTCCCACCCCCATCCAAGGATACAATGAGCAGTTCTTC.

In DNA form, the CDR3 reads TGTGCCAGCAGTTTCCGGACAGGGGCCTACGAGCAGTACTTC. Amino acid sequence: CASSFRTGAYEQYF. V usage is TRBV6-5 and J usage is TRBJ2-7; 9 bases map to TRBD1. The CDR3 is made up of 14 amino acids. Per the germline V gene, CDR1 is MNHEY and CDR2 is SVGAGI. Trimming took 4 bases from V and 2 from J; bases not matched to a gene: 3.

This clonotype was detected ten times or more. This chain joins TRBV29-1 and TRBJ1-4, with D unresolved. Trimming stripped 7 bases from V and 4 bases from J, with 7 bases between. The CDR3 runs to 11 residues. Germline-derived CDR1 and CDR2 are SQVTM and ANQGSEA. The CDR3 nucleotides read TGCAGCGGGAGCGGTAATGAAAAACTGTTTTTT. This gives the protein CSGSGNEKLFF. The full variable domain, completed using reference TRBV29-1 and TRBJ1-4, is SAVISQKPSRDICQRGTSLTIQCQVDSQVTMMFWYRQQPGQSLTLIATANQGSEATYESGFVIDKFPISRPNLTFSTLTVSNMSPEDSSIYLCSGSGNEKLFFGSGTQLSVL.

Note on this clonotype: A much larger clone differs from this one at a single base, so this may be a read error. This sequence joins TRBV10-2 and TRBJ1-5, with D possibly matching TRBD1 (6 bases). The V gene's germline CDR1 is WSHSY and CDR2 SAAADI. CDR3 length equals 16 residues. CDR3 coding DNA: TGCGCCAGCGGTTTTGTCCAGGGGAATAGCACTCAGCCCCAGCATTTT. This sequence encodes CASGFVQGNSTQPQHF.

This clonotype was observed a few times. The V call is TRBV2, the J call TRBJ2-7; TRBD2 might be the D (6 bases). The CDR3 extends over 14 amino acids. V lost 8 bases and J lost 0, with 14 bases in between. CDR1 SNHLY and CDR2 FYNNEI come from the germline V gene. DNA of the CDR3: TGTGCCAGCCTCTCCGGGACTTTCTCCTACGAGCAGTACTTC. It is translated as CASLSGTFSYEQYF.

The DNA for the CDR3 is TGTGCCAGTAGTATTGGCCTCGGCAACTCAGATTACGAGCAGTACTTC. It encodes CASSIGLGNSDYEQYF. The chain employs TRBV19 and TRBJ2-7; D is uncertain. Germline CDR1 is LNHDA and CDR2 is SQIVND (reference sequence). V lost 3 bases, J lost 4 bases, and 19 bases lay in between. This CDR3 is 16 amino acids long.

The chain uses TRBV10-3 and TRBJ2-7, with no clear D. V shed 3 bases and J shed 3 bases, with 15 bases lying between them. The CDR3 has 15 residues. CDR1 is ENHRY and CDR2 is SYGVKD in the germline V gene. DNA for the CDR3: TGTGCCATCAGTGAAGCTGTCGGTGTCAGCTACGAGCAGTACTTC. This translates into CAISEAVGVSYEQYF.

V usage is TRBV20-1 and J usage is TRBJ1-3; D possibly corresponds to TRBD1 (5 bases). This CDR3 contains 15 residues. V dropped 0 bases and J dropped 4 bases, with 13 bases sitting between them. From germline, CDR1 is DFQATT and CDR2 SNEGSKA (reference sequence). This CDR3 reads CSARDPPGGGNTIYF. The CDR3 DNA follows: TGCAGTGCTAGAGATCCTCCGGGGGGAGGAAACACCATATATTTT.

The chain has TRBV15 and TRBJ1-2; D is unclear. This CDR3 is 14 amino acids long. Germline V gene sequence: CDR1 LNHNV, CDR2 YYDKDF (reference sequence). V shed 5 bases and J shed 6 bases, with 16 bases lying between them. The CDR3 region has the DNA TGTGCCACCAGCCCCGGCCTAAAATCGGATGGCTACACCTTC. Residues: CATSPGLKSDGYTF.

The V call is TRBV3-1, the J call TRBJ1-2; D possibly corresponds to TRBD1 (6 bases). This CDR3 contains 15 residues. Trimming removed 1 base at V and 2 bases at J, with 11 bases between. CDR1 and CDR2 from the germline V gene are LGHDT and YNNKEL (reference sequence). This chain's CDR3 is CASSQAPGANYGYTF. The CDR3 DNA is TGTGCCAGCAGCCAAGCACCAGGGGCAAACTATGGCTACACCTTC.

This clonotype was seen many times. The V and J genes are TRBV29-1 and TRBJ2-5; 10 bases are a match to TRBD1. This CDR3 is 13 amino acids long. In germline, CDR1 is SQVTM, CDR2 ANQGSEA. The ends lost 6 bases at V and 1 base at J; junction bases unmatched: 2. CDR3: CSVDRGIQETQYF. The CDR3 coding sequence is TGCAGCGTGGACAGGGGGATCCAAGAGACCCAGTACTTC. The entire variable domain, with the rest obtained from reference TRBV29-1 and TRBJ2-5, is as follows: SAVISQKPSRDICQRGTSLTIQCQVDSQVTMMFWYRQQPGQSLTLIATANQGSEATYESGFVIDKFPISRPNLTFSTLTVSNMSPEDSSIYLCSVDRGIQETQYFGPGTRLLVL.